The 8 T cell receptor beta chains given below trace back to one sample, sequenced in a study of beta chain features in type 1 diabetes (dated by TCRdb to between 2018 and 2020). General findings and caveats noted by the study authors: Type 1 diabetes patients showed a moderate but significant shortening of TCRB CDR3 length in all four CD4+ subsets.

To prepare the library, the immunoSEQ multiplex PCR assay was applied. All of the isolated RNA was reverse transcribed with the High Capacity cDNA Reverse Transcription Kit, so expressed TCRB transcripts were sequenced. Here the immuneACCESS table is served through TCRdb, limited to in-frame sequences with V and J called. Missing clones are a known gap in these copies; in checked studies unresolved V genes cover under half, and the rest lacks a known reason. The sample table holds 600,000 to 700,000 clones, of which 13% were seen once. The ten largest clones represent less than 0.025% of the sample. What these receptors recognize is not known. Sequencing used naive CD4+ T cells from blood. The sample's cell subset or site label is to be understood as: true naive CD4+ T cells. These receptor sequences come from a man between 18 and 29 years old with type 1 diabetes.

This clone was picked up a small number of times. J is TRBJ2-5 and V is TRBV30; 8 bases are a match to TRBD1. This CDR3 contains 14 residues. Trimming removed 3 bases from V and 5 bases from J; junction bases left unmatched: 8. From germline, CDR1 is GTSNPN and CDR2 SVGIG (reference sequence). CDR3 in amino acids: CAWRRTGFGETQYF. In nucleotides, the CDR3 is TGTGCCTGGAGACGGACAGGGTTCGGGGAGACCCAGTACTTC.

The chain couples TRBV7-8 to TRBJ2-7; 8 positions agree with TRBD1. Germline lookup yields CDR1 SGHVS and CDR2 FQNEAQ. CDR3 size: 17 residues. J was trimmed by 0 bases and V by 4 bases; bases with no gene match: 11. In DNA form, the CDR3 reads TGTGCCAGCAGCTCCCGCTCCAGGACAGGGCACTCCTACGAGCAGTACTTC. This translates into CASSSRSRTGHSYEQYF.

This clone was recorded a few times. The chain links TRBV5-1 to TRBJ2-3; D gene unclear. Germline lookup yields CDR1 SGHRS and CDR2 YFSETQ. V dropped 0 bases and J dropped 2 bases, with 10 bases sitting between them. The CDR3 has 15 amino acids. CDR3 nucleotide sequence: TGCGCCAGCAGCTTGGAGCCGGATTTCACAGATACGCAGTATTTT. This gives the protein CASSLEPDFTDTQYF.

The chain recombines TRBV6-1 with TRBJ1-2, with D possibly being TRBD1 (6 bases). Trimming stripped 6 bases from V and 8 bases from J, with 13 bases between. CDR1 and CDR2 from the germline V gene are MNHNS and SASEGT. This CDR3 has 12 residues. CDR3 in amino acids: CASSLQGKGYTF. CDR3 in DNA: TGTGCCAGCAGCCTCCAGGGGAAGGGCTACACCTTC.

This clone was seen a few times. J is TRBJ2-5 and V is TRBV6-6, with D tentatively TRBD1 or TRBD2 (5 bases each). The germline V gene encodes CDR1 MNHNY and CDR2 SVGAGI (reference sequence). The germline V and J ends were trimmed by 0 bases and 5 bases, with 13 bases remaining between them. This CDR3 is built from 15 residues. Here the CDR3 reads CASSYSWDGRETQYF. In DNA, the CDR3 is TGTGCCAGCAGTTACTCCTGGGACGGGCGGGAGACCCAGTACTTC.

This clone was observed a few times. This CDR3 reads CASSPAGTVTDTQYF. CDR3 DNA sequence: TGTGCCAGCAGCCCAGCCGGGACAGTCACAGATACGCAGTATTTT. V is TRBV28 and J is TRBJ2-3; 7 positions agree with TRBD1. The CDR3 extends over 15 amino acids. Germline CDR1 MDHEN, CDR2 SYDVKM. J lost 2 bases, V lost 6 bases, and 8 bases had no gene match. The entire variable domain, with the rest obtained from reference TRBV28 and TRBJ2-3, is as follows: DVKVTQSSRYLVKRTGEKVFLECVQDMDHENMFWYRQDPGLGLRLIYFSYDVKMKEKGDIPEGYSVSREKKERFSLILESASTNQTSMYLCASSPAGTVTDTQYFGPGTRLTVL.

This chain joins TRBV7-2 and TRBJ1-5; no firm D call. V lost 2 bases, J lost 2 bases, and 10 bases lay in between. The germline V gene has CDR1 SGHTA and CDR2 FQGNSA. The CDR3 covers 15 residues. The CDR3 loop is CASSLWGEGNQPQHF. CDR3 DNA sequence: TGTGCCAGCAGCTTATGGGGTGAAGGCAATCAGCCCCAGCATTTT.

This clone was detected a few times. For the CDR3, the DNA is TGCAGTGCTAGTAAACAGGAAGCTTTCTTT. Protein product: CSASKQEAFF. V usage is TRBV20-1 and J usage is TRBJ1-1; D remains unclear. Looked up from germline, CDR1 is DFQATT and CDR2 is SNEGSKA (reference sequence). V lost 3 bases, J lost 8 bases, and 7 bases lay in between. CDR3 length equals 10 residues.